This T cell receptor beta chain was identified in a study of vaccination and CD4 T cells after COVID-19. Documented treatment: roughly 11-day PBMC culture with coronavirus spike peptide pools or control peptides (ViraFEST assay). Prior to the COVID-19 pandemic (2011-2018), the unexposed donor's CD4+ T cells were collected. An Oncomine TCR Beta short-read assay was used to sequence the DNA from cultured CD4+ T cells. TCRdb reanalysed the PCR reads using MiXCR and keeps one entry per CDR3 protein. The repertoire consists of 4,900 or so distinct CDR3 sequences, with roughly 30% occurring once and the leading ten covering around 30%. Germline assignment: CDR1 LNHDA and CDR2 SQIVND (reference sequence). V lost 0 bases to trimming and J lost 7 bases, with 9 bases between them. The CDR3 runs to 13 residues. With respect to this clonotype: Antigen unknown.

What was sequenced was CD4+ T cells from blood, cultured in vitro. The receptor comes from a human donor in good health. The chain links TRBV19 to TRBJ1-1, with TRBD1 as a possible D gene (5 bases). CDR3 in amino acids: CASSIDRQFEAFF. In nucleotides, the CDR3 is TGTGCCAGTAGTATAGATCGACAGTTTGAAGCTTTCTTT.